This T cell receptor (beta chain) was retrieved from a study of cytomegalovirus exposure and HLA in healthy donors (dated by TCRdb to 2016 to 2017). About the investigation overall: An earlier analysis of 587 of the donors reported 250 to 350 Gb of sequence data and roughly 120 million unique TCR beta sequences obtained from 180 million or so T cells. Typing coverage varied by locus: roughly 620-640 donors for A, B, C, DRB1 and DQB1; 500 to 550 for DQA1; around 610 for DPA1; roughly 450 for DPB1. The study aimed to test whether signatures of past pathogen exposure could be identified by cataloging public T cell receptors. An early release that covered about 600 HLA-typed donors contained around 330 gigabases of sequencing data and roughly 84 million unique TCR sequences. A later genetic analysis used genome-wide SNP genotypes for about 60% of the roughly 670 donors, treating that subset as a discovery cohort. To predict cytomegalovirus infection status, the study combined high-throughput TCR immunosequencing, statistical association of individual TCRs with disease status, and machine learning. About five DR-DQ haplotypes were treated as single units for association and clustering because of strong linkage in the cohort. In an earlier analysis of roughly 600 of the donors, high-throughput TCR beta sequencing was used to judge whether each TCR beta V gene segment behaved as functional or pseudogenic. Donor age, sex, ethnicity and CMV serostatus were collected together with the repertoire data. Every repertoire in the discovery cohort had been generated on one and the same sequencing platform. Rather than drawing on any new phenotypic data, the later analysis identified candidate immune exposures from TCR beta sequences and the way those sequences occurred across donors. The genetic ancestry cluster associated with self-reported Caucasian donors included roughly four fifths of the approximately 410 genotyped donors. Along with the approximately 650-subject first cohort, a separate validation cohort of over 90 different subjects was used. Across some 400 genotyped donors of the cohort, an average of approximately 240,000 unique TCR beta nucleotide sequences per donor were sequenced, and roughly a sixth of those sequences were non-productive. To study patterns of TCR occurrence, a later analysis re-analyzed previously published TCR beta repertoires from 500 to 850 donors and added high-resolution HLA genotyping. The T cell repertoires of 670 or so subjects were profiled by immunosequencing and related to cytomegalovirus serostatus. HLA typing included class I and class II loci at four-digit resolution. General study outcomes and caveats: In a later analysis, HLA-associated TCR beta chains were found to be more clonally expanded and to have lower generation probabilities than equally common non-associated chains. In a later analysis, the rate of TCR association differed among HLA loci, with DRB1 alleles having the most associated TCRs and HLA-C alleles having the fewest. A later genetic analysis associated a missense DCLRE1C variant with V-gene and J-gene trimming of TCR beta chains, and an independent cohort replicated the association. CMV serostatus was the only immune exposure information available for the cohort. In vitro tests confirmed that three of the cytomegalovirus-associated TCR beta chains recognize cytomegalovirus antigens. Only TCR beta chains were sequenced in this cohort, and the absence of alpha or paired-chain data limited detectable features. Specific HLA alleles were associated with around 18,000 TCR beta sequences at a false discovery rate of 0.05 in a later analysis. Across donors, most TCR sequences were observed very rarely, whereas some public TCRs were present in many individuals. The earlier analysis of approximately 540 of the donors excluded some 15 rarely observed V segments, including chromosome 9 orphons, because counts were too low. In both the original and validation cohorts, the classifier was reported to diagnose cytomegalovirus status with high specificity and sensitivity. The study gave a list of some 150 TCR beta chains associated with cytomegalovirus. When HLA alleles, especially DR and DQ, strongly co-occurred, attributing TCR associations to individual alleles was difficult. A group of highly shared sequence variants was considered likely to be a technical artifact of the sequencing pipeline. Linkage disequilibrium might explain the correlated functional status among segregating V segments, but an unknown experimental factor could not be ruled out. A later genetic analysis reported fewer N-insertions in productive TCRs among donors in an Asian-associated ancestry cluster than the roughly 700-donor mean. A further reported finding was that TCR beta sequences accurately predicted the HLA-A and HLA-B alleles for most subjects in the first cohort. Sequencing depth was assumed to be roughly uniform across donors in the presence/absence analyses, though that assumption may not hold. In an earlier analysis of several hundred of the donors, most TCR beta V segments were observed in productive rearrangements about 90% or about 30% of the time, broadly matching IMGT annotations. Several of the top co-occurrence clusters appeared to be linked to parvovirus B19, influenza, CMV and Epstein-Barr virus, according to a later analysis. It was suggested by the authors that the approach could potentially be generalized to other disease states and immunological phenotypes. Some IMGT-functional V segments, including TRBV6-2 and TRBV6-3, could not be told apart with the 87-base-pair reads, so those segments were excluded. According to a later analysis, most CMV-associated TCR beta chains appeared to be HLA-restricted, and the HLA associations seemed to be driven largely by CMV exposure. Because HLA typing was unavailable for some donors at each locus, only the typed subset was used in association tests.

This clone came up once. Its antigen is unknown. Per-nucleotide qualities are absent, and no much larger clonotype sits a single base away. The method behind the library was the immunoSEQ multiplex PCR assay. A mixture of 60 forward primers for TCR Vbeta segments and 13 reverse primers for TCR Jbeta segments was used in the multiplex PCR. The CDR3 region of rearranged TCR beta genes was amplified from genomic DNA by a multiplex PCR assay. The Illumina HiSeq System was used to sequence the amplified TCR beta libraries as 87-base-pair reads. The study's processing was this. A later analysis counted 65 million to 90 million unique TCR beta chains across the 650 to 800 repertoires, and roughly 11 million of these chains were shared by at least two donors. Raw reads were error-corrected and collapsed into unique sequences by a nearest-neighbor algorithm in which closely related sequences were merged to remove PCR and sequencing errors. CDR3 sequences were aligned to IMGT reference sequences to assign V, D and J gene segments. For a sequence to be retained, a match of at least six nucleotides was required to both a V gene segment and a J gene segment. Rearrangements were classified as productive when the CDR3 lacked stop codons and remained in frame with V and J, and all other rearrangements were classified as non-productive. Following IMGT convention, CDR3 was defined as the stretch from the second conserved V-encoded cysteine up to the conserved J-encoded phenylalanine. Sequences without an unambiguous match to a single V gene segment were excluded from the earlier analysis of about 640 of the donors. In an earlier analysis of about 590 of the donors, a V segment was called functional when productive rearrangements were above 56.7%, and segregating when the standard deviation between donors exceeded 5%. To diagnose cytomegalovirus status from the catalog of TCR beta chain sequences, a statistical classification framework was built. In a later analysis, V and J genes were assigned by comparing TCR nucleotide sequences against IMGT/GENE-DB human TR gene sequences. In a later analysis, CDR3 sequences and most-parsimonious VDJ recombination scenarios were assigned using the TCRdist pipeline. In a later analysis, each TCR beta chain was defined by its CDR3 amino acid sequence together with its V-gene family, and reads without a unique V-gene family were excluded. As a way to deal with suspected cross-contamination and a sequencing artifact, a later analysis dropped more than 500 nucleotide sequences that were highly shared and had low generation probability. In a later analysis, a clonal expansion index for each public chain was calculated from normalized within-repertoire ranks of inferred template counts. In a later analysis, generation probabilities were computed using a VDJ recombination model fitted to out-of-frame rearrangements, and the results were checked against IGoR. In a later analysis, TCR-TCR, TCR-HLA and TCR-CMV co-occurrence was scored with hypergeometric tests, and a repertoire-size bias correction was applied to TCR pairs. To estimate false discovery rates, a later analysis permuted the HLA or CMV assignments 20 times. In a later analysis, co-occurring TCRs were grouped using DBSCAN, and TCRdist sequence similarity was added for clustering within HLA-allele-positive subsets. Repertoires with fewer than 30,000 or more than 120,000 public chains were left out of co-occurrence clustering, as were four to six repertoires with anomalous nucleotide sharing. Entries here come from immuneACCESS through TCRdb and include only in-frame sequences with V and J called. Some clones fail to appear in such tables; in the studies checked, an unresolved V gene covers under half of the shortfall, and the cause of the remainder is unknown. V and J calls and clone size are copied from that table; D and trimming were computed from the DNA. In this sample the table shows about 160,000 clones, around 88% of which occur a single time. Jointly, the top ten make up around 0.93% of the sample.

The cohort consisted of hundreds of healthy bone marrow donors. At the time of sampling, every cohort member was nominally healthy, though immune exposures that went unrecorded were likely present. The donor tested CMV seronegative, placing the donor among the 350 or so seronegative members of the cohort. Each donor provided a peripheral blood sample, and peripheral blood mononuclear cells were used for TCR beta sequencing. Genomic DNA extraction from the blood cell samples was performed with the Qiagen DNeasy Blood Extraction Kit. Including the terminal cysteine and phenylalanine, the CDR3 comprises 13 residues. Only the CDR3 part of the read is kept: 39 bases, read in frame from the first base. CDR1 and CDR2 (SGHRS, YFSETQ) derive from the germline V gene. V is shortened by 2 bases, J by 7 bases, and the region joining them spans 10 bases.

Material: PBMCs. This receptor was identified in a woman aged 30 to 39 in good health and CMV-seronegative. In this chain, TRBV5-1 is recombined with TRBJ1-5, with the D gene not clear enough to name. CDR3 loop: CASSLDGVQPQHF. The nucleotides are TGCGCCAGCAGCTTAGACGGGGTACAGCCCCAGCATTTT.